The T cell receptor (beta chain) described here comes from a study of T cells in Graves' hyperthyroidism and ophthalmopathy. Across the whole study: Peripheral blood draws took place at initial diagnosis, ahead of any treatment.

Each person with ophthalmopathy scored at least 3 on the Clinical Activity Score, reached NOSPECS grade 4 or higher, and had been ill under 3 months. Germline-derived CDR1 and CDR2 are MNHEY and SVGAGI. This CDR3 is built from 12 residues. Trimming left V 6 bases short and J 5 bases short, with 11 bases between. RNA transcripts served as the template for amplifying TCR beta CDR3 regions. The primer set for the first-round RT-PCR of the TCR CDR3 was HTBI. One entry per CDR3 protein, called by TCRdb with MiXCR from the multiplex PCR reads. The sample consists of about 270,000 distinct CDR3 sequences, roughly 22% of them appearing once. This clonotype was seen many times.

This receptor was taken from a woman between 40 and 50 years old with Graves' ophthalmopathy. This chain uses TRBV6-5 with TRBJ2-7; D remains unclear. What was sequenced was blood. The CDR3 here is CASSLHWDEQYF. CDR3 in DNA: TGTGCCAGCAGCCTACACTGGGACGAGCAGTACTTC.